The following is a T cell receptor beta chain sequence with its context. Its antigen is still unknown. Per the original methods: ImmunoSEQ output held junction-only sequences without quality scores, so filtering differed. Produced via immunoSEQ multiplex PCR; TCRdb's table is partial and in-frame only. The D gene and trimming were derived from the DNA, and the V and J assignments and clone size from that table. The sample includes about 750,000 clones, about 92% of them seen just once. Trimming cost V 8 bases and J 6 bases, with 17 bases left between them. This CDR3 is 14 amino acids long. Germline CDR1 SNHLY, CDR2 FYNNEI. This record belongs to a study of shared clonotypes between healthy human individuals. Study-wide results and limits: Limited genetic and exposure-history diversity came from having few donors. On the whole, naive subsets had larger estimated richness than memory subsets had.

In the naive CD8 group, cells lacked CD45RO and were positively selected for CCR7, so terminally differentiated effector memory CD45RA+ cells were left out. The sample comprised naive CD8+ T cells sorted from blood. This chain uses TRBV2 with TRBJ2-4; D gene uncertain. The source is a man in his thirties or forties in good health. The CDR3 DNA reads TGTGCCAGCGCAAGGGTGGCCCAAGGAAACATTCAGTACTTC. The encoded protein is CASARVAQGNIQYF.